This T cell receptor beta chain was sequenced in a study of cytomegalovirus exposure and HLA in healthy donors. Vbeta (60) and Jbeta (13) primers were used in the PCR. Profiled with immunoSEQ multiplex PCR; TCRdb holds only in-frame clones, not every one. The data contain roughly 110,000 clones, roughly 82% of them singletons. CDR1 is SNHLY, CDR2 FYNNEI, per germline. The V end lost 6 bases, the J end lost 3 bases, and 3 bases lay between the germline ends. The CDR3 has 10 amino acids. The J gene is TRBJ2-7, the V gene TRBV2; the D is unclear. Material for sequencing was PBMCs. The clonotype originates from a male donor in good health and CMV-seropositive. The chain's CDR3 is CASSRYEQYF. CDR3 nucleotide sequence: TGTGCCAGCAGCCGCTACGAGCAGTACTTC.